This T cell receptor beta chain was observed in a study of sequential checkpoint blockade in melanoma. For the study at large: Maintenance nivolumab came after either treatment sequence. TCRbeta immunosequencing was performed on DNA from around 91 pretreatment melanoma tumor samples. Matched biopsies came pretreatment and at week 13 for some 21 patients. Study results and caveats: About 30 times likelier clinical benefit followed increased tumor T-cell fraction and clonality.

With V trimmed by 2 bases and J by 5 bases, 7 bases remained unmatched. Germline V gene lookup returns CDR1 SGHNT and CDR2 YENEEA. The CDR3 extends over 16 amino acids. Sequencing was performed with immunoSEQ multiplex PCR; in TCRdb, only in-frame clones are kept and a portion is missing. The table lists 9,000 to 13,000 clones, about 26% of them singletons. This clone was recorded a few times. The antigen remains undetermined. Indicated treatment: randomized to nivolumab then ipilimumab (arm A) or the reverse (arm B). The chain recombines TRBV11-3 with TRBJ2-7; 12 bases are a match to TRBD1. This receptor was obtained from a human donor with melanoma. The sequencing here drew on tumor tissue (inferred from file names), taken from a patient given nivolumab and ipilimumab in sequence. CDR3 coding DNA: TGTGCCAGCAGCTTATCACCGGGACAGGGGGCCCACGAGCAGTACTTC. Translation: CASSLSPGQGAHEQYF.